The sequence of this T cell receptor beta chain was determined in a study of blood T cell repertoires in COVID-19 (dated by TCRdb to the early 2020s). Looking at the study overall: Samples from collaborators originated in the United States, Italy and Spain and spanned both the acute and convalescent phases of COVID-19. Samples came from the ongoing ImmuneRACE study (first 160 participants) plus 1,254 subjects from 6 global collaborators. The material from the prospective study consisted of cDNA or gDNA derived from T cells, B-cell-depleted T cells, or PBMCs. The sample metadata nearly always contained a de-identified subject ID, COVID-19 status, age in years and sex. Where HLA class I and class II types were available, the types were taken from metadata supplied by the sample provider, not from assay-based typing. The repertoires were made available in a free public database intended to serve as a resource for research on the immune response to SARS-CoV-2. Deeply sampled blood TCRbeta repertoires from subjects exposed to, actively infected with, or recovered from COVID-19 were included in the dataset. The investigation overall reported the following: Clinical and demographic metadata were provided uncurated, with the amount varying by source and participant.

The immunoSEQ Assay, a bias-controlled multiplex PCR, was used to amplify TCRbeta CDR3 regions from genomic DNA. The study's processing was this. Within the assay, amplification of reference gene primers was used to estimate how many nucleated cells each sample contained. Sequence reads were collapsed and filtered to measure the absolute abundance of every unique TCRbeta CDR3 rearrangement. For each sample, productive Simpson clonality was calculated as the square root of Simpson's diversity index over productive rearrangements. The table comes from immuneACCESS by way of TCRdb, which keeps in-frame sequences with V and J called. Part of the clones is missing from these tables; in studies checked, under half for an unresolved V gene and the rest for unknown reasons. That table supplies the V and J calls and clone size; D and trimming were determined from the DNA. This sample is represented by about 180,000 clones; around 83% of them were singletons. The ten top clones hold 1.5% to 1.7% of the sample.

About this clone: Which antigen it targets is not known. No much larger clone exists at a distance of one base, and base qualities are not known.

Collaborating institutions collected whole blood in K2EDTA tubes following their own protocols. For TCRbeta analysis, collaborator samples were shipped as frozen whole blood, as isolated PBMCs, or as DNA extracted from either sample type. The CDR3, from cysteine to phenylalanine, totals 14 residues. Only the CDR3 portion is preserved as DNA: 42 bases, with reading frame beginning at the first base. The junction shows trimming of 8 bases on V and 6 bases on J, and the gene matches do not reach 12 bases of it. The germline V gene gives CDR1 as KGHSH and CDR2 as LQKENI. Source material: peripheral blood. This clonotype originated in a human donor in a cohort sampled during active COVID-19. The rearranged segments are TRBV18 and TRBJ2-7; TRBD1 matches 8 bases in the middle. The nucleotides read TGTGCCAGCGCAACGGGACAGGCGGACCGCGAGCAGTACTTC. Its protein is CASATGQADREQYF.